The clone carrying this T cell receptor beta chain showed up just a few times. Its antigen is as yet unknown. Every sample had a minimum of 7 million PBMCs isolated. The entry originates in a study of blood T cells in healthy people across ages. About the research overall: Roughly one uniquely barcoded beta molecule per two T cells was captured.

With a J-beta primer mix and a sample-barcoded 5' primer, a second PCR ran about 7 to 12 cycles. The template-switch adaptor, which had 12 random nucleotides, put a tag on each cDNA molecule. TCRdb reanalysed the 5' RACE reads using MiXCR and keeps one entry per CDR3 protein. The table shows some 1.5 million distinct CDR3 sequences, with 28% occurring only once. The CDR3 runs to 13 residues. J lost 5 bases, V lost 0 bases, and 2 bases had no gene match. Looked up from germline, CDR1 is DFQATT and CDR2 is SNEGSKA (reference sequence). General study results and limits: Diversity of TCR beta correlated strongly with naive T cell percentage.

This sequence originates from a woman aged 25-40 years in good health. Sample: blood. The gene calls are TRBV20-1 and TRBJ2-5; 8 positions agree with TRBD2. The CDR3 DNA reads TGCAGTGCTAGAGATCCTAGCGGGGAGACCCAGTACTTC. Its translation is CSARDPSGETQYF.